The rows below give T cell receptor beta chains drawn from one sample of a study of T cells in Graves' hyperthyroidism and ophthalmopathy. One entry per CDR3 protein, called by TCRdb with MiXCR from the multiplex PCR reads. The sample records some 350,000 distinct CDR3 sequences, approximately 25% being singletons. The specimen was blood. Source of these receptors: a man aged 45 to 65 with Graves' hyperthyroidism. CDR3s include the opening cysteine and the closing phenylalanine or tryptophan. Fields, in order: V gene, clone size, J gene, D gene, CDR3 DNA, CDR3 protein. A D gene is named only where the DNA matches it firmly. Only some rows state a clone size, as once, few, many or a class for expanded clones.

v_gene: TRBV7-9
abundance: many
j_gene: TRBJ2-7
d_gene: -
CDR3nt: TGTGCCAGCAGCTTAGAACCGTGGGACGAGCAGTACTTC
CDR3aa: CASSLEPWDEQYF

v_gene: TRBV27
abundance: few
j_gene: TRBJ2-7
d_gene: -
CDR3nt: TGTGCCAGCAGTTACCAGGGGACGGTAGGGGAGCAGTACTTC
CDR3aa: CASSYQGTVGEQYF

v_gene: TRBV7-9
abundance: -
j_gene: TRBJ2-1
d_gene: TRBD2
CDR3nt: TGTGCCAGCAGCTTATTCCTCGGACGCCTAGCGGGAACGTTGAATGAGCAGTTCTTC
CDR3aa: CASSLFLGRLAGTLNEQFF

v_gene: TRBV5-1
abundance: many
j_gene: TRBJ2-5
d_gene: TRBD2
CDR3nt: TGCGCCAGCGCCCTCCCGGGAGGGGCCCAAGAGACCCAGTACTTC
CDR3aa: CASALPGGAQETQYF

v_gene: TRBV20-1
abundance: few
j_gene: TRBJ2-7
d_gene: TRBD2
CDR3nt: TGCAGTGCTAGAGATGCTGCCGGGACTAGTCTCTACGAGCAGTACTTC
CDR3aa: CSARDAAGTSLYEQYF

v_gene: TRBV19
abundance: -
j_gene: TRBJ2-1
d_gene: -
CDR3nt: TGTGCCAGTAAGGGAACGGGCAGCTCCTACAATGAGCAGTTCTTC
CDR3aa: CASKGTGSSYNEQFF

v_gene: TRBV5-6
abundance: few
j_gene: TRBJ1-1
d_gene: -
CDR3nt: TGTGCCAGCAGCTTCCGGGGGGCCAGGATAAACACTGAAGCTTTCTTT
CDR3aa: CASSFRGARINTEAFF

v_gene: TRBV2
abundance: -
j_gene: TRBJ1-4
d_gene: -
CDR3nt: TGTGCCAGCAGTGATCTCGGGACGGCTAATGAAAAACTGTTTTTT
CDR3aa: CASSDLGTANEKLFF

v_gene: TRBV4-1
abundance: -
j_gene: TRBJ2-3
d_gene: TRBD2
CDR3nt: TGCGCCAGCAGCCAAGAGGTCCTAGCGGGCCTCACAGATACGCAGTATTTT
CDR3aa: CASSQEVLAGLTDTQYF

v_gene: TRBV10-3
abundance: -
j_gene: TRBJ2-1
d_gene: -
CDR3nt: TGTGCCATCAGGACGACCCAGGGGGGGGATTACAATGAGCAGTTCTTC
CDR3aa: CAIRTTQGGDYNEQFF

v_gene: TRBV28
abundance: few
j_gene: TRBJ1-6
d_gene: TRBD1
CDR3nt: TGTGCCAGCAGGGGACAGGGGAGCAATTCACCCCTCCACTTT
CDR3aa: CASRGQGSNSPLHF

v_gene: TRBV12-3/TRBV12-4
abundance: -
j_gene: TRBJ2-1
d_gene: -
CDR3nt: TGTGCCAGCCGCGGGGGAGGGGGGTACGAGCAGTTCTTC
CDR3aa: CASRGGGGYEQFF

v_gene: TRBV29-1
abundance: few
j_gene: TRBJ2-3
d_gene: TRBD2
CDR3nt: TGCAGCGTTGTATCTAGCGGGAGTCTATTGGCAGATACGCAGTATTTT
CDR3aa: CSVVSSGSLLADTQYF

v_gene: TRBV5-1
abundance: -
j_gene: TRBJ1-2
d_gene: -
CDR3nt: TGCGCCAGCAGCTTGTGGGACGGAAACTATGGCTACACCTTC
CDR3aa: CASSLWDGNYGYTF

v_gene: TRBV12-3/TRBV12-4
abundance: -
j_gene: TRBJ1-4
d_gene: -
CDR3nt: TGTGCCAGCAGCCCCGGGATGGATGAAAAACTGTTTTTT
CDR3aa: CASSPGMDEKLFF

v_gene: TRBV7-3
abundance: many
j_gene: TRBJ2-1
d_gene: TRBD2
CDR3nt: TGTGCCAGCAGCTTATCTAGCGGGAGTATTTTTGAGCAGTTCTTC
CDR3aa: CASSLSSGSIFEQFF

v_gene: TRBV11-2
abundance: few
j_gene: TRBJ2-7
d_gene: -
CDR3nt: TGTGCCAGCAGCCGTCACTACGAGCAGTACTTC
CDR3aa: CASSRHYEQYF

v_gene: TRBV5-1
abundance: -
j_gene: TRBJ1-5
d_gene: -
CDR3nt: TGCGCCAGCAGCCCAGGGACTCTCAATCAGCCCCAGCATTTT
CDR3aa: CASSPGTLNQPQHF

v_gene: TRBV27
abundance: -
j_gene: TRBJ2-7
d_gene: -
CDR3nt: TGTGCCAGCAGCCATGGTAGCAGCTACGAGCAGTACTTC
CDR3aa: CASSHGSSYEQYF

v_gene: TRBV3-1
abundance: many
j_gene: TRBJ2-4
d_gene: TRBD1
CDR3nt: TGTGCCAGCAGCCAGGGACAGCCAGGAAACATTCAGTACTTC
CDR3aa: CASSQGQPGNIQYF

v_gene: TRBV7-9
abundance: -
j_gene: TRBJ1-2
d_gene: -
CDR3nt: TGTGCCAGCAGCCCCCTCAATCAGCTTTATGGCTACACCTTC
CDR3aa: CASSPLNQLYGYTF

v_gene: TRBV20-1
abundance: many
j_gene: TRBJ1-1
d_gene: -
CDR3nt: TGCAGTGCTATAAGATCCCCTGAAGCTTTCTTT
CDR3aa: CSAIRSPEAFF

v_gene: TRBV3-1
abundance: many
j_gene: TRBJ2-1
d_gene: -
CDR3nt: TGTGCCAGCAGCCAAGGGGAGTCTAGCAATGAGCAGTTCTTC
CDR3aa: CASSQGESSNEQFF

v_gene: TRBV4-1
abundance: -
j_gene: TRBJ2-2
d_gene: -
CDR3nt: TGCGCCAGCAGCCAAGTTGGGGGGAGCACCGGGGAGCTGTTTTTT
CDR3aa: CASSQVGGSTGELFF

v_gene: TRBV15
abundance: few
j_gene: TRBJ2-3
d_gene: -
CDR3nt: TGTGCCACCAGCACGTCAATACTAGAAGGGCACACAGATACGCAGTATTTT
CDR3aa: CATSTSILEGHTDTQYF

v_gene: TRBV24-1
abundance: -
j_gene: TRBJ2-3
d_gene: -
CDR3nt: TGTGCCACCAGTGAGGGGACAGATACGCAGTATTTT
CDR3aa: CATSEGTDTQYF

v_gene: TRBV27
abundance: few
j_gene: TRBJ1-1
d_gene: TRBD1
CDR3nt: TGTGCCAGCAGTTTCCTTGACAGGGGTAGGACTGAAGCTTTCTTT
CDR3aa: CASSFLDRGRTEAFF

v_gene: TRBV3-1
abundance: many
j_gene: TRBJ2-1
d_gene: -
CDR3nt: TGTGCCAGCAGCTTTACGGACAGCTGGACCTACAATGAGCAGTTCTTC
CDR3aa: CASSFTDSWTYNEQFF

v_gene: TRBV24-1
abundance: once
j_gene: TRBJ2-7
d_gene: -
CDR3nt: TGTGCCACCAGTGATGGCAGAGCGGCCCACGAGCAGTACTTC
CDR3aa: CATSDGRAAHEQYF

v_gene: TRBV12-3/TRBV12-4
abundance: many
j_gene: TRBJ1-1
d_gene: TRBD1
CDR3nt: TGTGCCAGCAGTTCCCGGACAGGGGGCACTGAAGCTTTCTTT
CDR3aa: CASSSRTGGTEAFF

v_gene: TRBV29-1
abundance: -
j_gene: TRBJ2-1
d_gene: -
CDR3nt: TGCAGCGTTGAATTGGGGACTTCAACCTACAATGAGCAGTTCTTC
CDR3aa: CSVELGTSTYNEQFF

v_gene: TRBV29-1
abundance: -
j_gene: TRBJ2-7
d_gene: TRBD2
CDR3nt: TGCAGCGTTGGACTAGCTTTTCACGAGCAGTACTTC
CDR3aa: CSVGLAFHEQYF

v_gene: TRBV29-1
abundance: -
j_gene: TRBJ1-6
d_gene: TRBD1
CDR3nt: TGCAGCGTGTCGGAGGGACAGCATAATTCACCCCTCCACTTT
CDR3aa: CSVSEGQHNSPLHF

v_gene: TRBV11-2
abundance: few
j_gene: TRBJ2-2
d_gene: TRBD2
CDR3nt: TGTGCCAGCACCTCAGGGATTGGACTAGCGGCGAACACCGGGGAGCTGTTTTTT
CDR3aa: CASTSGIGLAANTGELFF

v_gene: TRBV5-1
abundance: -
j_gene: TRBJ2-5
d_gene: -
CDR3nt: TGCGCCAGCAGCTTGGCAGGGGTAGAAGAGACCCAGTACTTC
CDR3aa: CASSLAGVEETQYF

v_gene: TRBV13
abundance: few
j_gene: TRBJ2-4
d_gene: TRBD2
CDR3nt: TGTGCCAGCAGCCGACTAGCGGGAGCTCAAAACATTCAGTACTTC
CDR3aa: CASSRLAGAQNIQYF

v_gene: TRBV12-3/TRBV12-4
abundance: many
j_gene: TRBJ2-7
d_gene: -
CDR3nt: TGTGCCAGCAGTTTCGGGAATCGAGCCAGCTCCTACGAGCAGTACTTC
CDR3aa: CASSFGNRASSYEQYF

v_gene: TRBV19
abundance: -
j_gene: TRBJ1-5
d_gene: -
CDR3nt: TGTGCCAGTAGTCCCCGGGACATACATCAGCCCCAGCATTTT
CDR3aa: CASSPRDIHQPQHF

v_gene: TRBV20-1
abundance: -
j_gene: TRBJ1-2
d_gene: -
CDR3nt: TGCAGTGCTGGAAAACAACCGGGACATAACTATGGCTACACCTTC
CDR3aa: CSAGKQPGHNYGYTF

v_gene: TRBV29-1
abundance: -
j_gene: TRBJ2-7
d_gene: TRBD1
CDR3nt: TGCAGCGCCGGGACAGGGCCCCAGCAGCAGTACTTC
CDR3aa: CSAGTGPQQQYF

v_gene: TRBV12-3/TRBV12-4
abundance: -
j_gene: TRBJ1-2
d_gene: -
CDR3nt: TGTGCCAGCTTACCCTCGGGGGCGGTTAACTATGGCTACACCTTC
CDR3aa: CASLPSGAVNYGYTF

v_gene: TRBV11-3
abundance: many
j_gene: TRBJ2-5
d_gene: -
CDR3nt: TGTGCCAGCAGCTTAGGAGGGGGGGCCGAGACCCAGTACTTC
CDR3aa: CASSLGGGAETQYF

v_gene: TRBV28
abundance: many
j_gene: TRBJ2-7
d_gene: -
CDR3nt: TGTGCCAGCAGTTTCCCCCCCTCAGGGGCCGAGCAGTACTTC
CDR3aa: CASSFPPSGAEQYF

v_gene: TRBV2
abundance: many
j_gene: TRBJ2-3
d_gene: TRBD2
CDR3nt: TGTGCCAGCAGGACCGGACTAGCGGGGACAGATACGCAGTATTTT
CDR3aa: CASRTGLAGTDTQYF

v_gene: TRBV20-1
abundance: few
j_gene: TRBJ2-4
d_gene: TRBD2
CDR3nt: TGCAGTGCTTTTGCTAGCGGAGCCAAAAACATTCAGTACTTC
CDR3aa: CSAFASGAKNIQYF

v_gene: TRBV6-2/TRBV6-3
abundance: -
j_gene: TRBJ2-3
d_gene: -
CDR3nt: TGTGCCAGCAGTCCAACTCGGGGTACGCAGTATTTT
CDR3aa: CASSPTRGTQYF

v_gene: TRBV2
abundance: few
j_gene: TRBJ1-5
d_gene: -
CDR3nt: TGTGCCAGCAGCGCTGAGAAGGGGGGCAATCAGCCCCAGCATTTT
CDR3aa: CASSAEKGGNQPQHF

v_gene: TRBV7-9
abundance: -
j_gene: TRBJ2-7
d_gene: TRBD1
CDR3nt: TGTGCCAGCAGCCCGGGACAGAGAACCTACGAGCAGTACTTC
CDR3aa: CASSPGQRTYEQYF

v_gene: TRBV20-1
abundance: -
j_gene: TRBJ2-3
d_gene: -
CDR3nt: TGCAGTGCGGGGCCCTTAATTAGCACAGATACGCAGTATTTT
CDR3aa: CSAGPLISTDTQYF

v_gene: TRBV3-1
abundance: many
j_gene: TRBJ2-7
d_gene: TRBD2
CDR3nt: TGTGCCAGCAGCCAACGGCCGGGAGGGGGCTACGAGCAGTACTTC
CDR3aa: CASSQRPGGGYEQYF

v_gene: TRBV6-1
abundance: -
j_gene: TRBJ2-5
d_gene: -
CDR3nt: TGTGCCAGCAAGACTAGTCTAGAAGTTGAGACCCAGTACTTC
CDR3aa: CASKTSLEVETQYF

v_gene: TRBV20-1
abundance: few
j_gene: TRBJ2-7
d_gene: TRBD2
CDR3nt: TGCAGTGCTAGACGGGGGGATGGATACGAGCAGTACTTC
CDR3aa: CSARRGDGYEQYF

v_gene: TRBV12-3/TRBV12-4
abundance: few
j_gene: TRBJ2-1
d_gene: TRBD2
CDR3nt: TGTGCCAGCAGCCTTACAGGGACTAGCGGGAGGATAGTCTATGAGCAGTTCTTC
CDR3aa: CASSLTGTSGRIVYEQFF

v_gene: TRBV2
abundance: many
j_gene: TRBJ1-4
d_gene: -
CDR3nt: TGTGCCAGCAGTCGGGAGGGCGGAAAACTGTTTTTT
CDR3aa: CASSREGGKLFF